This TCR beta chain was observed in a study of cytomegalovirus exposure and HLA in healthy donors. The study ran its PCR with 60 Vbeta and 13 Jbeta primers. Libraries were prepared by immunoSEQ multiplex PCR; TCRdb keeps only in-frame clonotypes and omits some of them. This sample has under 100,000 clones, with about 9.4% found just once. The germline gives CDR1 SNHLY, CDR2 FYNNEI. With V trimmed by 6 bases and J by 5 bases, 10 bases remained unmatched. The CDR3 sequence is 15 residues long. This clone was detected a few times. The receptor comes from a man in his 60s in good health and CMV-seropositive. The chain joins TRBV2 to TRBJ1-2; TRBD1 matches 9 bases. Material for sequencing was PBMCs. Written as DNA, the CDR3 is TGTGCCAGCAGCCCTCCGGGACAGGGAGGGTATGGCTACACCTTC. Translation: CASSPPGQGGYGYTF.